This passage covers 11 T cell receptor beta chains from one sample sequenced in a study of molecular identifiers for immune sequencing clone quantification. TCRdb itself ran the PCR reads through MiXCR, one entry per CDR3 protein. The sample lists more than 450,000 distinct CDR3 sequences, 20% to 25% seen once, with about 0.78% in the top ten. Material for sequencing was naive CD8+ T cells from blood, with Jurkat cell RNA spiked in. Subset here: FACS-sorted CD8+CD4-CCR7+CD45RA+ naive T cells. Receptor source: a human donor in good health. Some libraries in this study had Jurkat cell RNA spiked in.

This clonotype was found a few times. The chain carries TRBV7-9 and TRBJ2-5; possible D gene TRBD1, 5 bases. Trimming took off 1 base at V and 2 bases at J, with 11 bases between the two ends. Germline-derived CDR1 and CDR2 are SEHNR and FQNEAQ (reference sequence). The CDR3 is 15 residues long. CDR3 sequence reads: CASSLEIDRQETQYF. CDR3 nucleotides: TGTGCCAGCAGCTTAGAGATCGACAGACAAGAGACCCAGTACTTC.

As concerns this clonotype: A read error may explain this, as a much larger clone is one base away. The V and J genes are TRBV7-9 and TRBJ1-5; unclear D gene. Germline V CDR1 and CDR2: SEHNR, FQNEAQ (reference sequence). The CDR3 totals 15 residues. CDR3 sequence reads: CASILADQSNQPQHF. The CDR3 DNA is TGTGCCAGCATCTTAGCGGATCAAAGCAATCAGCCCCAGCATTTT.

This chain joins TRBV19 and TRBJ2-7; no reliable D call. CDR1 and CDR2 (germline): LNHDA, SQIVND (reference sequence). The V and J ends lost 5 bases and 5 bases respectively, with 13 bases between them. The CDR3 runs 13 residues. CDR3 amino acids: CASSPSNSHEQYF. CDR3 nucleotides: TGTGCCAGTAGTCCCTCGAACAGCCACGAGCAGTACTTC.

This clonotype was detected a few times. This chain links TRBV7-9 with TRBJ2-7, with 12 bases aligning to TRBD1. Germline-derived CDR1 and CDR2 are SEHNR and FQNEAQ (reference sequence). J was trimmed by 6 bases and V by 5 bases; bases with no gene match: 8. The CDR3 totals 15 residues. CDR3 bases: TGTGCCAGCAGCCGCGACCGGGACAGGGGGCGCGAGCAGTACTTC. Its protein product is CASSRDRDRGREQYF.

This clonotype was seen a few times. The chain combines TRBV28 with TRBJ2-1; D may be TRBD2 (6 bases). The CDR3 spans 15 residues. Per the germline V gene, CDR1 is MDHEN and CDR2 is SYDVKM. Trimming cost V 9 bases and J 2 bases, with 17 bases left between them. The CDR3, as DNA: TGTGCCAGTAGCGAGGGCGGGACGACCTACAATGAGCAGTTCTTC. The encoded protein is CASSEGGTTYNEQFF.

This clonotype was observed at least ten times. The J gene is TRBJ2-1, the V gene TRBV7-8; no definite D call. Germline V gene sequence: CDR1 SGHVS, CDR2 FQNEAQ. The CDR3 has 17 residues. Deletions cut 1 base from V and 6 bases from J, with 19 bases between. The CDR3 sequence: CASSLVFRDGWGNEQFF. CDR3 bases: TGTGCCAGCAGCTTAGTGTTCCGCGATGGATGGGGCAATGAGCAGTTCTTC.

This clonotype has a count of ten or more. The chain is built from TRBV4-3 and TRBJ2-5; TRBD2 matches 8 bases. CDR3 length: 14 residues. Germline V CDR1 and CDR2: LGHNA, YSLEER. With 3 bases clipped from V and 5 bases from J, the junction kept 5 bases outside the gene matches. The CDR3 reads CASSQGLVAETQYF. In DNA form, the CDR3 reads TGCGCCAGCAGCCAGGGACTAGTCGCCGAGACCCAGTACTTC.

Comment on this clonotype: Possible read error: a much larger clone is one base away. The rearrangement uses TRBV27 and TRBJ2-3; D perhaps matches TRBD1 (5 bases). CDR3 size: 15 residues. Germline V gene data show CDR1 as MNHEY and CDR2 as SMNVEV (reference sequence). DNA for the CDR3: TGTGCCAGCAGTCCCCAGGAGCTTTTCACAGGTACGCAGTATTTT. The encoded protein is CASSPQELFTGTQYF.

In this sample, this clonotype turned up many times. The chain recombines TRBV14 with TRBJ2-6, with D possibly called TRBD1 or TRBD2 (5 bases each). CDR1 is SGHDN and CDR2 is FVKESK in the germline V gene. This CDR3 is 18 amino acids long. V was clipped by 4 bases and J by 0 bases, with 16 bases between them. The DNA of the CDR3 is TGTGCCAGCAGCCGTTCCGGGACCATCTACTCTGGGGCCAACGTCCTGACTTTC. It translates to CASSRSGTIYSGANVLTF.

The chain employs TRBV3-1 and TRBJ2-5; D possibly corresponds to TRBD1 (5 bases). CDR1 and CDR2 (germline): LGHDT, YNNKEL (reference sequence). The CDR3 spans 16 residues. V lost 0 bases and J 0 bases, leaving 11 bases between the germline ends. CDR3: CASSQDRQPNQETQYF. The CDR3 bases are TGTGCCAGCAGCCAAGATAGACAGCCAAACCAAGAGACCCAGTACTTC.

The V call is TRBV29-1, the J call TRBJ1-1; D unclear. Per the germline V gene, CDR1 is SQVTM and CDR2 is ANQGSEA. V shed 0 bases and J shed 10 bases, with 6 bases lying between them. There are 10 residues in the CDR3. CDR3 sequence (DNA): TGCAGCGTTGAAGAGGGTGGAGCTTTCTTT. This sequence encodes CSVEEGGAFF.